These T cell receptor beta chains were read from a single sample in a study of T cell repertoires in breast cancer. MiXCR was run by TCRdb on the emulsion pairing reads, yielding one entry per CDR3 protein. Of approximately 40,000 distinct CDR3 sequences in the sample, less than 55% are singletons; the top ten hold roughly 60%. Sequenced sample: CD8+ T cells. All receptors derive from a pool of human donors with breast cancer or a healthy control (not recorded which). CDR3s include the opening cysteine and the closing phenylalanine or tryptophan. Fields, in order: CDR3 protein, V gene, J gene.

CASSSHERPNYGYTF	TRBV6-2/TRBV6-3	TRBJ1-2
CASSIARDRTTNQPQHF	TRBV19	TRBJ1-5
CSARAGYGYTF	TRBV20-1	TRBJ1-2
CASSFSPGQGRYEQYF	TRBV5-5	TRBJ2-7
CASSPKSDSSISGYTF	TRBV7-3	TRBJ1-2
CSVGQGVEGTDTQYF	TRBV29-1	TRBJ2-3
CASSYRYQETQYF	TRBV27	TRBJ2-5
CASSDPVRGANVLTF	TRBV25-1	TRBJ2-6
CASTQGMIVDKSSYEQYF	TRBV7-2	TRBJ2-7
CASSPPGHPNTEAFF	TRBV6-2/TRBV6-3	TRBJ1-1
CASSEGTLQETQYF	TRBV6-1	TRBJ2-5
CASSDAIESEAFF	TRBV7-2	TRBJ1-1
CASSLGQDQETQYF	TRBV7-6	TRBJ2-5
CASGSDGQETQYF	TRBV12-3/TRBV12-4	TRBJ2-5
CASSLGEGLTHNEQFF	TRBV28	TRBJ2-1
CSARDDPTSGSYNEQFF	TRBV20-1	TRBJ2-1
CASKASGPGWDEQFF	TRBV27	TRBJ2-1
CASSFRNYGYTF	TRBV6-1	TRBJ1-2
CASSPGNTEAFF	TRBV18	TRBJ1-1
CASSTGTGSRNEQFF	TRBV6-6	TRBJ2-1
CASAGQGFEKLFF	TRBV5-6	TRBJ1-4
CGARVREGFYNEQFF	TRBV20-1	TRBJ2-1
CASSPGLEAETQYF	TRBV18	TRBJ2-5
CASSYETPGRETQYF	TRBV6-2/TRBV6-3	TRBJ2-5
CASSERENTEAFF	TRBV6-1	TRBJ1-1
CASSPPPGAYRSEQYF	TRBV18	TRBJ2-7
CASSPERGPNYGYTF	TRBV7-9	TRBJ1-2
CASSGSRMETEAFF	TRBV27	TRBJ1-1
CASSLSSGLRTDTQYF	TRBV5-1	TRBJ2-3
CASRRGGMAYGYTF	TRBV28	TRBJ1-2
CASSPHSGLKETQYF	TRBV7-8	TRBJ2-5
CASSQGQSYGYTF	TRBV14	TRBJ1-2
CASSEFDRVEETQYF	TRBV25-1	TRBJ2-5
CSVEFGTGGTEAFF	TRBV29-1	TRBJ1-1
CASSPGQSYPNTEAFF	TRBV6-4	TRBJ1-1
CASSLGLQSVDTF	TRBV7-2	TRBJ1-2
CASSYGSSSGYEQYF	TRBV6-6	TRBJ2-7
CASSGQSYEQYF	TRBV27	TRBJ2-7